This TCR beta chain was captured by sequencing in a study of T cell responses to AZD1222 COVID-19 vaccine. Study-wide results and caveats: Nearly half of spike-specific TCRs reportedly target unmutated variant regions.

The repertoire was sequenced with immunoSEQ multiplex PCR; TCRdb's copy has only in-frame clones and lacks some. The sample has roughly 160,000 clones; 92% are singletons. Concerning this clone: What it binds is unknown.

The CDR3 extends over 16 amino acids. The J segment lost 4 bases and the V segment lost 1 base, leaving 5 bases of the junction unmatched. The germline gives CDR1 LGHNA, CDR2 YSLEER. This clonotype originated in an adult who received the AZD1222 COVID-19 vaccine. This chain connects TRBV4-3 to TRBJ2-1; TRBD2 aligns across 9 bases. The source material was peripheral blood, sampled 28 days after the second AZD1222 dose. CDR3 in amino acids: CASSQGRLAEYNEQFF. CDR3 bases: TGCGCCAGCAGCCAAGGTCGACTAGCGGAGTACAATGAGCAGTTCTTC.